The 16 T cell receptor beta chains in this list originate from one sample, sequenced in a study of blood T cells in healthy people across ages. A second PCR of about 7 to 11 cycles used a sample-barcoded 5' primer and a J-beta primer mix. TCRdb re-called the 5' RACE reads with MiXCR, one entry per CDR3 protein. The data show some 920,000 distinct CDR3 sequences, roughly 51% seen once. The sample consisted of blood. The receptors shown here come from an older woman in good health.

The CDR3 DNA follows: TGTGCCAGCAGCCATACTAGCGGGGCGGGGACCCAGTACTTC. Translating it yields CASSHTSGAGTQYF. V is TRBV14 and J is TRBJ2-5; 10 nucleotides align to TRBD2. Trimming cost V 3 bases and J 7 bases; bases outside gene matches: 5. Per the germline V gene, CDR1 is SGHDN and CDR2 is FVKESK. The CDR3 is 14 amino acids.

V usage is TRBV20-1 and J usage is TRBJ2-7; the D gene is possibly TRBD2 (6 bases). Germline CDR1 is DFQATT and CDR2 is SNEGSKA (reference sequence). The CDR3 extends over 14 amino acids. Trimming took 1 base from V and 2 from J, leaving 12 bases between them. The CDR3 is CSARVEGTAYEQYF. In DNA, the CDR3 is TGCAGTGCTAGAGTGGAGGGTACGGCCTACGAGCAGTACTTC.

This clonotype was picked up one time. The V and J genes are TRBV4-3 and TRBJ2-3; 9 bases are shared with TRBD1. The V gene's germline CDR1 is LGHNA and CDR2 YSLEER. Germline trimming cut 2 bases from V and 3 bases from J; bases unmatched to any gene: 3. The CDR3 totals 15 residues. CDR3 sequence (DNA): TGCGCCAGCAGCCAAAACAGGGGGCTAACAGATACGCAGTATTTT. This translates into CASSQNRGLTDTQYF.

The chain joins TRBV10-3 to TRBJ2-5; TRBD2 might be the D (5 bases). Trimming shortened V by 8 bases and J by 1 base, and 17 bases separated the two germline ends. From germline, CDR1 is ENHRY and CDR2 SYGVKD. The CDR3 totals 15 residues. CDR3 bases: TGTGCCATCGCGGCGAGGGTACAGTCCCAAGAGACCCAGTACTTC. This translates into CAIAARVQSQETQYF.

This clonotype was observed a few times. The V call is TRBV14, the J call TRBJ2-5; D is possibly TRBD1 (6 bases). This CDR3 is built from 15 residues. Germline-derived CDR1 and CDR2 are SGHDN and FVKESK. The germline V and J ends were trimmed by 3 bases and 6 bases, with 17 bases remaining between them. The CDR3 bases are TGTGCCAGCAGCCACGATGCTAGGGGGAGTCAGACCCAGTACTTC. Its protein product is CASSHDARGSQTQYF.

V usage is TRBV12-3 or TRBV12-4 and J usage is TRBJ1-1; D uncertain. CDR3 length equals 15 residues. V dropped 3 bases and J dropped 0 bases, with 11 bases sitting between them. The CDR3 sequence: CASSFRPNMNTEAFF. DNA for the CDR3: TGTGCCAGCAGTTTCCGGCCGAACATGAACACTGAAGCTTTCTTT.

The chain carries TRBV6-5 and TRBJ2-7; TRBD1 might be the D (6 bases). The V gene lost 5 bases and the J gene lost 4 bases, with 12 bases spanning the gap. Germline lookup yields CDR1 MNHEY and CDR2 SVGAGI. There are 13 residues in the CDR3. The CDR3 region is CASSTDRRYEQYF. CDR3 DNA: TGTGCCAGCAGTACGGACAGAAGATACGAGCAGTACTTC.

This clonotype was found once. The chain carries TRBV28 and TRBJ1-2, with TRBD1 matching 7 bases. The CDR3 covers 14 residues. CDR1 is MDHEN, CDR2 SYDVKM, per germline. V was clipped by 4 bases and J by 8 bases; unmatched bases: 10. CDR3: CASSYGTASRGYTF. In nucleotides, the CDR3 is TGTGCCAGCAGTTACGGGACAGCCAGCAGAGGCTACACCTTC.

This clonotype has only a few counts. The J gene is TRBJ2-7, the V gene TRBV4-3; D unresolved. Germline V gene lookup returns CDR1 LGHNA and CDR2 YSLEER. V gave up 0 bases and J gave up 5 bases, with 17 bases separating them. This CDR3 has 16 residues. The CDR3 loop reads CASSQDHGRSRNEQYF. As DNA, the CDR3 is TGCGCCAGCAGCCAAGATCACGGACGCTCGAGGAACGAGCAGTACTTC.

The chain links TRBV5-1 to TRBJ2-1, with 11 nucleotides matching TRBD2. Germline lookup yields CDR1 SGHRS and CDR2 YFSETQ. This CDR3 is built from 16 residues. After removal of 4 bases from V and 10 bases from J, the junction contained 13 bases not matched to a gene. The CDR3 here is CASSLILAGEFIEQFF. In DNA form, the CDR3 reads TGCGCCAGCAGCCTTATACTAGCGGGAGAGTTCATCGAGCAGTTCTTC.

The CDR3 loop is CSALGSSKNIQYF. Here the CDR3 DNA reads TGCAGCGCCCTCGGGAGTAGCAAAAACATTCAGTACTTC. The genes are TRBV29-1 and TRBJ2-4; possible D gene TRBD2, 6 bases. Between the trimmed V and J ends, which lost 7 bases and 3 bases, there was a span of 13 bases. This CDR3 spans 13 amino acids. Germline CDR1 and CDR2: SQVTM and ANQGSEA.

This clonotype has only a few counts. The CDR3 DNA sequence: TGTGCCAGCAGTTACTGGATCGGCGCATCTGAGACCCAGTACTTC. Translation gives CASSYWIGASETQYF. V and J are TRBV6-5 and TRBJ2-5; D call uncertain. This CDR3 spans 15 amino acids. The germline V gene encodes CDR1 MNHEY and CDR2 SVGAGI. V was trimmed by 1 base and J by 5 bases, leaving 14 bases between them.

V is TRBV11-1 and J is TRBJ2-1; TRBD2 agrees at 7 bases. Germline CDR1 reads SGHAT; CDR2 reads FQDESV (reference sequence). The trim removed 6 bases at V and 4 bases at J, leaving 9 bases unmatched. The CDR3 is made up of 15 amino acids. CDR3: CASSSVGAGYNEQFF. Written as DNA, the CDR3 is TGTGCCAGCAGTAGCGTAGGAGCGGGATACAATGAGCAGTTCTTC. Full variable domain (missing parts from reference TRBV11-1 and TRBJ2-1): EAEVAQSPRYKITEKSQAVAFWCDPISGHATLYWYRQILGQGPELLVQFQDESVVDDSQLPKDRFSAERLKGVDSTLKIQPAELGDSAMYLCASSSVGAGYNEQFFGPGTRLTVL.

The chain recombines TRBV4-2 with TRBJ1-1; TRBD1 might be the D (6 bases). The CDR3 length is 14 residues. Deletions cut 5 bases from V and 4 bases from J, with 14 bases between. Germline CDR1 and CDR2: LGHNA and YNFKEQ. CDR3 in amino acids: CASSRGELATEAFF. The CDR3 DNA reads TGTGCCAGCAGCAGGGGGGAGTTGGCCACTGAAGCTTTCTTT.

This clonotype has only a few counts. The gene calls are TRBV4-1 and TRBJ2-1; 10 positions match TRBD2. V was clipped by 4 bases and J by 8 bases; unmatched bases: 11. This CDR3 has 16 residues. In germline, CDR1 is MGHRA, CDR2 YSYEKL. The CDR3 DNA sequence: TGCGCCAGCAGCCGGGGGAGACGAGCGGGAGGGTATGAGCAGTTCTTC. It encodes CASSRGRRAGGYEQFF.

The table lists this clonotype with a few counts. V and J are TRBV5-1 and TRBJ2-1, with 9 bases matching TRBD1. The CDR3 runs to 16 residues. Looked up from germline, CDR1 is SGHRS and CDR2 is YFSETQ. V trimming: 4 bases; J trimming: 5 bases; junction bases outside the gene matches: 10. CDR3 residues: CASSPFTGGGNNEQFF. The CDR3 nucleotides read TGCGCCAGCAGCCCGTTCACAGGGGGCGGGAACAATGAGCAGTTCTTC.